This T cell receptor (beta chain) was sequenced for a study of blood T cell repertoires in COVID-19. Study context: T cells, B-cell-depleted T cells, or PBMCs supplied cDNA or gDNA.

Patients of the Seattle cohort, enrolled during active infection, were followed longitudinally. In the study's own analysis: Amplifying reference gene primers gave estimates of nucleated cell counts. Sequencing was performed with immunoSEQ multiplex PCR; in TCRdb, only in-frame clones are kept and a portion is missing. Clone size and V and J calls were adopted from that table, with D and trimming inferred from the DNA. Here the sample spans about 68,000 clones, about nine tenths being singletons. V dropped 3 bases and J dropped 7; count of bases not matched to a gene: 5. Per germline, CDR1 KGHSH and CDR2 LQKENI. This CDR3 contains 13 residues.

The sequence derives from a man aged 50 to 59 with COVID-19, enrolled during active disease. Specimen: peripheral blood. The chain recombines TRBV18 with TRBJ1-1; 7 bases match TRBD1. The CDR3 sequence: CASSPGQELEAFF. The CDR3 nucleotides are TGTGCCAGCTCACCCGGACAGGAGCTTGAAGCTTTCTTT. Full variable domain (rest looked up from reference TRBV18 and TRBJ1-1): NAGVMQNPRHLVRRRGQEARLRCSPMKGHSHVYWYRQLPEEGLKFMVYLQKENIIDESGMPKERFSAEFPKEGPSILRIQQVVRGDSAAYFCASSPGQELEAFFGQGTRLTVV.